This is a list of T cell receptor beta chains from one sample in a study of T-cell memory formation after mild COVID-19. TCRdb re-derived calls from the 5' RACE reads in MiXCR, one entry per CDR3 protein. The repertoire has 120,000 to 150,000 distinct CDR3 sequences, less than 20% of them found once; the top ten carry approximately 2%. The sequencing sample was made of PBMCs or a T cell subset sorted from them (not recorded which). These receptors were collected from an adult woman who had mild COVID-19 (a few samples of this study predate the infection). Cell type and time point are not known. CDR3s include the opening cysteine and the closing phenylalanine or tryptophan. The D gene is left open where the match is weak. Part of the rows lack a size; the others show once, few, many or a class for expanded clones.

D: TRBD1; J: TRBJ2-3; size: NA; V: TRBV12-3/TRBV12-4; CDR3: CASSSGQGDTQYF; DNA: TGTGCCAGCAGTTCGGGACAGGGGGATACGCAGTATTTT
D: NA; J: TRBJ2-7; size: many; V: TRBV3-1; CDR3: CASSLGHIDEQYF; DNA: TGTGCCAGCAGCCTCGGACATATCGATGAGCAGTACTTC
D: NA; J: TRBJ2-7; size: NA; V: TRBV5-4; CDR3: CASQGVDEQYF; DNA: TGTGCCAGCCAAGGGGTGGACGAGCAGTACTTC
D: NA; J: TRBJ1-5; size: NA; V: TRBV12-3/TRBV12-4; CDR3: CASSRFGPGTLDQPQHF; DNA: NA
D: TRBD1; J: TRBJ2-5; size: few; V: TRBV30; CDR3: CAWTGQAKTQYF; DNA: TGTGCCTGGACGGGACAGGCAAAGACCCAGTACTTC
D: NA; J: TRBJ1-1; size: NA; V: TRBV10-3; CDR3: CAISELGQLNTEAFF; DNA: TGTGCCATCAGTGAGCTTGGACAGCTGAACACTGAAGCTTTCTTT
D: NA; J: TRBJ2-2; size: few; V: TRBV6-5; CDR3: CASSTKRAGGAYTGELFF; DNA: TGTGCCAGCAGCACCAAACGGGCCGGGGGCGCTTACACCGGGGAGCTGTTTTTT
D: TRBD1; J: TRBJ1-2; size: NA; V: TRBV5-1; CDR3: CASSSTGVRGYTF; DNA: TGCGCCAGCAGCTCGACAGGGGTGCGCGGCTACACCTTC
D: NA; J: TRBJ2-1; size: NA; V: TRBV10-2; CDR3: CASRATRGEPNEQFF; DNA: TGCGCCAGCAGAGCAACTAGAGGGGAGCCAAATGAGCAGTTCTTC
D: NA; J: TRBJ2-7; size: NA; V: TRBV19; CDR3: CASSGGKYEQYF; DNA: TGTGCCAGTAGTGGGGGAAAATACGAGCAGTACTTC
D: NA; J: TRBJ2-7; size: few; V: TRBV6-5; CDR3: CASSYSNAAYEQYF; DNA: TGTGCCAGCAGTTACTCGAATGCAGCCTACGAGCAGTACTTC
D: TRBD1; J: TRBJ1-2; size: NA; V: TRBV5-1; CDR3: CASSLWDSRSNYGYTF; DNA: TGCGCCAGCAGCCTCTGGGACAGCCGTTCCAACTATGGCTACACCTTC
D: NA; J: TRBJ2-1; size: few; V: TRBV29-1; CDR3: CSVLGRSYNEQFF; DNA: TGCAGCGTTCTGGGCAGGTCCTACAATGAGCAGTTCTTC
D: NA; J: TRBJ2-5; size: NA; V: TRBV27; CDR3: CASSGSTGRETQYF; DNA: TGTGCCAGCAGTGGGTCAACGGGGCGGGAGACCCAGTACTTC
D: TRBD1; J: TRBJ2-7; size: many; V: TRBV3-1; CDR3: CASSFDDRGEQYF; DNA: TGTGCCAGCAGCTTCGACGACAGGGGCGAGCAGTACTTC
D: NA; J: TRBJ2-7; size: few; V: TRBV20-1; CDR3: CSAKPGTLVYEQYF; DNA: TGCAGTGCTAAGCCCGGGACTCTGGTATACGAGCAGTACTTC
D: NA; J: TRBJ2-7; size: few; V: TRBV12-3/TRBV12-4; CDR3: CASRGGVPDEQYF; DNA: TGTGCCAGCAGAGGGGGGGTACCTGACGAGCAGTACTTC
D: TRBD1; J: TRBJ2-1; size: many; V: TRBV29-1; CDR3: CSVGTGGYNEQFF; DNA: TGCAGCGTTGGGACAGGGGGGTACAATGAGCAGTTCTTC
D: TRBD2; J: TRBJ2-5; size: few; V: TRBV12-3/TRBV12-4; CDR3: CASSLTSGGARETQYF; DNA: TGTGCCAGCAGTTTGACTAGCGGGGGGGCAAGGGAGACCCAGTACTTC
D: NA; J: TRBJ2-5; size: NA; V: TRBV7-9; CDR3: CATGETQYF; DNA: TGTGCCACAGGGGAGACCCAGTACTTC
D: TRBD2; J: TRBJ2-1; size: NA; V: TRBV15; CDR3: CATSPRPGLAGGSSYNEQFF; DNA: TGTGCCACCAGCCCCCGTCCGGGACTAGCGGGTGGGAGCTCCTACAATGAGCAGTTCTTC
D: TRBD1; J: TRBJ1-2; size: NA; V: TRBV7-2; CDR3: CASSARQGGGYGYTF; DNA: TGTGCCAGCAGCGCTCGACAGGGGGGTGGCTATGGCTACACCTTC
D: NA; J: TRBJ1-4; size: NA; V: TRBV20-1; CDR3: CSARGARVWEKLFF; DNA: TGCAGTGCTAGAGGAGCCAGGGTCTGGGAAAAACTGTTTTTT
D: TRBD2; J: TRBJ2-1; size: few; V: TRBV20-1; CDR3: CSAIALKTSGGLYNEQFF; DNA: TGCAGTGCCATAGCCCTCAAGACTAGCGGGGGACTCTACAATGAGCAGTTCTTC
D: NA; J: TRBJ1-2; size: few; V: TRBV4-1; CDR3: CASSQPARAPGRYGYTF; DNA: TGCGCCAGCAGCCAACCAGCCCGGGCCCCCGGACGCTATGGCTACACCTTC
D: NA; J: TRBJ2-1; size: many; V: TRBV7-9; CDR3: CASSSFGRDGNEQFF; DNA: TGTGCCAGCAGCTCCTTCGGCCGGGACGGCAATGAGCAGTTCTTC
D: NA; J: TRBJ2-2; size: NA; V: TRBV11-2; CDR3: CASSRLFGGGRKAGELFF; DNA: TGTGCCAGCAGCCGCCTATTTGGGGGGGGGCGAAAGGCCGGGGAGCTGTTTTTT
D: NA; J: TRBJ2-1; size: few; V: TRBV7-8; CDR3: CASNADRYNEQFF; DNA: TGTGCCAGCAACGCGGACAGATACAATGAGCAGTTCTTC
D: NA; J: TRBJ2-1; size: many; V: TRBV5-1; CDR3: CASSFNGGSDYNEQFF; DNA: TGCGCCAGCAGCTTTAATGGCGGATCGGACTACAATGAGCAGTTCTTC
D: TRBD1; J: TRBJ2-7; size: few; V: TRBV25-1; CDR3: CASTTTGGKQYF; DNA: TGTGCCAGCACCACGACAGGGGGTAAGCAGTACTTC
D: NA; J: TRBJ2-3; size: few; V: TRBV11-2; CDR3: CASSWIPPDTQYF; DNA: TGTGCCAGCAGCTGGATTCCCCCAGATACGCAGTATTTT
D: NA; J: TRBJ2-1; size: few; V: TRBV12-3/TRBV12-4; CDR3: CASSGFSYNEQFF; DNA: TGTGCCAGCTCTGGTTTCTCCTACAATGAGCAGTTCTTC
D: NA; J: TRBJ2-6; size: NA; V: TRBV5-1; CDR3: CASSSRQSLASGANVLTF; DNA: TGCGCCAGCAGCTCCAGACAGTCCCTCGCCTCTGGGGCCAACGTCCTGACTTTC
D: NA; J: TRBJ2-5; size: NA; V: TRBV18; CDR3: CASSPPARWTQYF; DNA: TGTGCCAGCTCACCACCGGCCCGTTGGACCCAGTACTTC
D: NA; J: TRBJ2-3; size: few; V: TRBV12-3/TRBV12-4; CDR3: CASSATHKWRTDTQYF; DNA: TGTGCCAGCAGCGCCACTCACAAATGGCGCACAGATACGCAGTATTTT
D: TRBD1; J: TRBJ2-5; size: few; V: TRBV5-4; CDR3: CASSAPGQRQETQYF; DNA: TGTGCCAGCAGCGCCCCGGGACAGCGTCAAGAGACCCAGTACTTC
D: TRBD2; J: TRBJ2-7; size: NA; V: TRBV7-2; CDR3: CASSPSSGSKYEQYF; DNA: TGTGCCAGCAGCCCCTCTAGCGGGAGTAAGTACGAGCAGTACTTC
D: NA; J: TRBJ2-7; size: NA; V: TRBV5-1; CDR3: CASSSAGTQAVEQYF; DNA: TGCGCCAGCAGCTCGGCCGGGACACAGGCTGTCGAGCAGTACTTC
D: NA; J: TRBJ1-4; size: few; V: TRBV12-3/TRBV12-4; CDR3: CASSSHATNEKLFF; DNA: TGTGCCAGCAGCTCACACGCAACTAATGAAAAACTGTTTTTT
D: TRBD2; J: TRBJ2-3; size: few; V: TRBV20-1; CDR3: CSARALAGVRQYF; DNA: TGCAGTGCTAGAGCACTAGCGGGGGTGAGGCAGTATTTT
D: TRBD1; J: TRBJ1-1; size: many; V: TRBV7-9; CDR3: CASSFGQGVGYDTEAFF; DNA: TGTGCCAGCAGCTTTGGGCAGGGGGTAGGATATGACACTGAAGCTTTCTTT
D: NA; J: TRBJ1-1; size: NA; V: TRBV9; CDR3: CASSAGPVNTEAFF; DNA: TGTGCCAGCAGCGCAGGGCCAGTGAACACTGAAGCTTTCTTT
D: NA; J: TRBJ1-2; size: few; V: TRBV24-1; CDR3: CATSDDPGTHGYTF; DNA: TGTGCCACCAGTGATGATCCCGGGACCCATGGCTACACCTTC
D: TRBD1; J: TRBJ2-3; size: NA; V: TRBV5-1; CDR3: CASSQPRPGTGGGTDTQYF; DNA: TGCGCCAGCAGCCAACCACGTCCCGGGACAGGGGGCGGCACAGATACGCAGTATTTT
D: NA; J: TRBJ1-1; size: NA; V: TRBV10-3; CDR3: CAISDDVYTEAFF; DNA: TGTGCCATCAGTGACGACGTTTACACTGAAGCTTTCTTT
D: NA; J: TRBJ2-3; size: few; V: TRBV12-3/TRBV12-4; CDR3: CASSLSTVGPPVQYF; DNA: TGTGCCAGCAGTTTATCTACGGTGGGGCCGCCTGTGCAGTATTTT
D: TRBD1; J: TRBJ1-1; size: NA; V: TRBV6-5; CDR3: CASSNPGTGNTEAFF; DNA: TGTGCCAGCAGTAACCCCGGGACAGGGAACACTGAAGCTTTCTTT
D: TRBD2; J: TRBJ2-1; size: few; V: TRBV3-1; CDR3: CASGAGVGSYNEQFF; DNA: TGTGCCAGCGGGGCGGGAGTAGGGTCCTACAATGAGCAGTTCTTC